This TCR beta chain was documented in a study of post-analysis software for immune sequencing data. Findings and limits, study-wide: A few TRBV segments (TRBV5-6, TRBV5-1 and TRBV20-1 among them) occurred more frequently in patients than in controls.

The CDR3 runs to 18 residues. Trimming cost V 2 bases and J 1 base, with 18 bases left between them. Per the germline V gene, CDR1 is MNHEY and CDR2 is SVGAGI. Prepared TCR beta cDNA libraries contained unique molecular identifiers. TCRdb re-derived calls from the PCR reads in MiXCR, one entry per CDR3 protein. The data show hundreds of thousands of distinct CDR3 sequences, with 30% seen just once and more than 0.45% held by the top ten. Regarding this clonotype: The antigen is not known.

Material: blood. This sequence was found in a girl between 5 and 17 years old with multiple sclerosis. The V gene is TRBV6-5, the J gene TRBJ2-1, with D perhaps matching TRBD1 (6 bases). The DNA of the CDR3 is TGTGCCAGCAGTTACGGAGGTGGGGGCCGCGGGTCCTACAATGAGCAGTTCTTC. Amino acids: CASSYGGGGRGSYNEQFF.